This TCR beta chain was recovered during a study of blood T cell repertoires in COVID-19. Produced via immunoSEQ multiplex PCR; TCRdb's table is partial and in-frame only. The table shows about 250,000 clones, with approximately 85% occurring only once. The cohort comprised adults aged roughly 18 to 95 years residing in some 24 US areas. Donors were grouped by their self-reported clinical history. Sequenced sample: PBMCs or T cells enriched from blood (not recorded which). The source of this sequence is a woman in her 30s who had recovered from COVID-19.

The chain's CDR3 is CASSKAGWYEQYF. Written as DNA, the CDR3 is TGTGCCAGTAGTAAGGCAGGGTGGTACGAGCAGTACTTC. The chain has TRBV19 and TRBJ2-7; maybe TRBD1 (5 bases). V dropped 4 bases and J dropped 4 bases, with 11 bases sitting between them. CDR1 and CDR2 from the germline V gene are LNHDA and SQIVND (reference sequence). The CDR3 has 13 residues.